This TCR beta chain emerged from a study of T cell responses to AZD1222 COVID-19 vaccine. Here immunoSEQ multiplex PCR was the method, and the copy in TCRdb shows in-frame clones only, minus some. The sample shows 70,000 to 90,000 clones, roughly 90% of them seen only once. Remarks on this clone: The antigen is undetermined.

The J segment lost 10 bases and the V segment lost 0 bases, leaving 4 bases of the junction unmatched. Germline CDR1 and CDR2: SGHAT and FQDESV (reference sequence). The CDR3 runs to 15 residues. Study-wide findings and caveats: Just five or six AZD1222 recipients tested seropositive at baseline. Targeting of unmutated variant regions was reportedly seen in nearly half of spike-specific TCRs.

The source is an adult in good health. V and J are TRBV11-1 and TRBJ1-6, with 9 positions matching TRBD1. Sequences were derived from peripheral blood, sampled on day 0 of AZD1222 vaccination. The CDR3 coding sequence is TGTGCCAGCAGCTTAGCGCCGGGACAGGGCTCACCCCTCCACTTT. Translation gives CASSLAPGQGSPLHF.